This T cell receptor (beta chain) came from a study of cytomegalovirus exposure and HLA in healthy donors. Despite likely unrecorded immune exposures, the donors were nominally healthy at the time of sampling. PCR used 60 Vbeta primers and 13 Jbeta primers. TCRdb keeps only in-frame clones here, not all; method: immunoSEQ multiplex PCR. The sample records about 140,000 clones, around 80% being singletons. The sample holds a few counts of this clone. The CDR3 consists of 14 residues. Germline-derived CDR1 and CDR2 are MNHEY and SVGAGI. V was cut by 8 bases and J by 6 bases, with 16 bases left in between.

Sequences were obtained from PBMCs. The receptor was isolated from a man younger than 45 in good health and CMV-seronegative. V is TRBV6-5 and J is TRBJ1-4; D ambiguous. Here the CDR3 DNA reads TGTGCCAGCCGGGTTGGCAGGAGGGATGAAAAACTGTTTTTT. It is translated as CASRVGRRDEKLFF.